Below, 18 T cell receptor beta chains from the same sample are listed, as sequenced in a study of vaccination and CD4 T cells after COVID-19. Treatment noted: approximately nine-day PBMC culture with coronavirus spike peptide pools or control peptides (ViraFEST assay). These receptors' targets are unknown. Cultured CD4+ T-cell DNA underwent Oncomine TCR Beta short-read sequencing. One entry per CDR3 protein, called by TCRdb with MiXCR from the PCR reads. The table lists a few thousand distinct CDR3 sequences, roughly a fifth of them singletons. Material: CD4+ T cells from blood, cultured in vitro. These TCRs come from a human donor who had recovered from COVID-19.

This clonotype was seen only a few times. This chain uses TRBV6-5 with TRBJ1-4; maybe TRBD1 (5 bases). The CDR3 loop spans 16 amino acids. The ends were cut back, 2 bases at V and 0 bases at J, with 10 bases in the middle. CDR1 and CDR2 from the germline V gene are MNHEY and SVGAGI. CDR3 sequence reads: CASSYRDGATNEKLFF. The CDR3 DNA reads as TGTGCCAGCAGTTACCGGGACGGGGCAACTAATGAAAAACTGTTTTTT.

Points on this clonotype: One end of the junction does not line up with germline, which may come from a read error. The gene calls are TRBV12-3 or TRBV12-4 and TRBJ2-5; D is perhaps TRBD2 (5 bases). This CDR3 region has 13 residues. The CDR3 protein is CASSFGSWETRYF. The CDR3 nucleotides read TGTGCCAGCAGTTTTGGTAGTTGGGAGACCCGGTACTTC.

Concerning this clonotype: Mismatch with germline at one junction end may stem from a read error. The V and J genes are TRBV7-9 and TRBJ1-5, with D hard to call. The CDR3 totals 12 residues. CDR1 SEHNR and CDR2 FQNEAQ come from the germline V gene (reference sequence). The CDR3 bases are TGTGCCAGCAGCTTAGACGTTCAGCTCCAGCATTTT. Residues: CASSLDVQLQHF.

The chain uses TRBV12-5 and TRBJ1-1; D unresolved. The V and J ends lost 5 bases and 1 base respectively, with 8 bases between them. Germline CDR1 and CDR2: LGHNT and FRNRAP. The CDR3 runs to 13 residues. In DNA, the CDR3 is TGTGCTAGTGGTCCGACGGAGAACACTGAAGCTTTCTTT. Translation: CASGPTENTEAFF.

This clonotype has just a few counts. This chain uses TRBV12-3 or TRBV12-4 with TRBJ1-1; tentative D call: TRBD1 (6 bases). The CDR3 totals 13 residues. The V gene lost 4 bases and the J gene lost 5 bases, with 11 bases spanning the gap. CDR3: CASSSLTGTEAFF. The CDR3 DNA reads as TGTGCCAGCAGTTCTCTGACAGGTACTGAAGCTTTCTTT.

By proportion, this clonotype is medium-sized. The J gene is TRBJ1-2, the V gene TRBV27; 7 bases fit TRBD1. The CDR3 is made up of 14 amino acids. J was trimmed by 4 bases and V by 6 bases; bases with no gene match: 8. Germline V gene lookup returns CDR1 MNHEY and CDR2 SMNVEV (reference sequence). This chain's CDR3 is CASRPATGSYGYTF. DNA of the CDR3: TGTGCCAGCAGACCAGCGACAGGGAGCTATGGCTACACCTTC.

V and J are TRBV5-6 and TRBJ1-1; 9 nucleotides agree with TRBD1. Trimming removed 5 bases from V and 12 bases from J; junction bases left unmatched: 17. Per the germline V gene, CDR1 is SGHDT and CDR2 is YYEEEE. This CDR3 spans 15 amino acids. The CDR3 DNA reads TGTGCCAGCAGAGAGGGGTTACAGGGGGCGGCAGCTCCTTTCTTT. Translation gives CASREGLQGAAAPFF. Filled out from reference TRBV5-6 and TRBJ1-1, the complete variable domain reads DAGVTQSPTHLIKTRGQQVTLRCSPKSGHDTVSWYQQALGQGPQFIFQYYEEEERQRGNFPDRFSGHQFPNYSSELNVNALLLGDSALYLCASREGLQGAAAPFFGQGTRLTVV.

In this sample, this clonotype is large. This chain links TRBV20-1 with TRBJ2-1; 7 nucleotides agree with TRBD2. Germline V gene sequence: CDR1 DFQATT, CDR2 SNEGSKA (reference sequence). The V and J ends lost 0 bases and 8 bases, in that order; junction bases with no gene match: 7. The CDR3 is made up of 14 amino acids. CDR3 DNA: TGCAGTGCTAGAGATATGGCGGGGAGGGATGAGCAGTTCTTC. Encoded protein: CSARDMAGRDEQFF.

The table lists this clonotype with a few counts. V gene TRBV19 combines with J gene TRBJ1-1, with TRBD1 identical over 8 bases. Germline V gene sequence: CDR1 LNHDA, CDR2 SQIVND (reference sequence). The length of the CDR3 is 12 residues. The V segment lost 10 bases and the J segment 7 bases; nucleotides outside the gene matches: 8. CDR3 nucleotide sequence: TGTGCCACCGCTCAGGGGGCGGTTGAAGCTTTCTTT. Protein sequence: CATAQGAVEAFF.

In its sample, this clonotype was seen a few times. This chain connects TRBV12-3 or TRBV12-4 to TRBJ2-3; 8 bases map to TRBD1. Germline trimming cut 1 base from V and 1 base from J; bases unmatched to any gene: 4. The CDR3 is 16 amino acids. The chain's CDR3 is CASSLGQGAGTDTQYF. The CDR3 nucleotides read TGTGCCAGCAGTTTAGGGCAGGGGGCTGGCACAGATACGCAGTATTTT.

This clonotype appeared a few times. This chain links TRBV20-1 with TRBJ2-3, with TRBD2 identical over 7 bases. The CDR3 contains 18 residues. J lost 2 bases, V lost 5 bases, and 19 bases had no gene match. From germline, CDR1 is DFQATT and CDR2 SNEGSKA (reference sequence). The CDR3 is CSAPQGSGEFLYTDTQYF. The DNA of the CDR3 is TGCAGTGCTCCCCAGGGAAGCGGGGAGTTTCTTTACACAGATACGCAGTATTTT.

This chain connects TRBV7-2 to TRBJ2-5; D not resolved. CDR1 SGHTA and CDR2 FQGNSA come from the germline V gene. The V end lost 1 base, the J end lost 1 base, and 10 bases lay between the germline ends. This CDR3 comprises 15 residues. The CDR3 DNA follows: TGTGCCAGCAGCTTAGACGGTAACTTCCAAGAGACCCAGTACTTC. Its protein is CASSLDGNFQETQYF. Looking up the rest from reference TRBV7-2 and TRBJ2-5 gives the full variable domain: GAGVSQSPSNKVTEKGKDVELRCDPISGHTALYWYRQSLGQGLEFLIYFQGNSAPDKSGLPSDRFSAERTGGSVSTLTIQRTQQEDSAVYLCASSLDGNFQETQYFGPGTRLLVL.

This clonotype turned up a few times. The CDR3: CASTWTGFDEQFF. The CDR3 DNA follows: TGTGCCAGCACCTGGACAGGTTTCGATGAGCAGTTCTTC. The J gene is TRBJ2-1, the V gene TRBV7-2; 7 bases are shared with TRBD1. J gave up 8 bases and V 7 bases, and 8 bases lay outside the gene matches. CDR3 length equals 13 residues. Germline CDR1 reads SGHTA; CDR2 reads FQGNSA.

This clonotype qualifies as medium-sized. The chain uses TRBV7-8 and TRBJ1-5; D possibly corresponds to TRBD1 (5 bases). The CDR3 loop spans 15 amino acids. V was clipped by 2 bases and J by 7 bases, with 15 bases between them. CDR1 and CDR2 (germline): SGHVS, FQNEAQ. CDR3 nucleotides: TGTGCCAGCAGCTTAAGTCAGGGTGCAGTACAGCCCCAGCATTTT. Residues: CASSLSQGAVQPQHF.

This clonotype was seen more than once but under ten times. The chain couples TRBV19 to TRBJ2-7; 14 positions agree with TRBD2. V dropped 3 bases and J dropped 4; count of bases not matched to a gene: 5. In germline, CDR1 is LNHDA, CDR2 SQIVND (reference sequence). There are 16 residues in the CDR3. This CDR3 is CASSMVTSGGAYEQYF. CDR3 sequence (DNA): TGTGCCAGTAGTATGGTGACTAGCGGGGGGGCTTACGAGCAGTACTTC.

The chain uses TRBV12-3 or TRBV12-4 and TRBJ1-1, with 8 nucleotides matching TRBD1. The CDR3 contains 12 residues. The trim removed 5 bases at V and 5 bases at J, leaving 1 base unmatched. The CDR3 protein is CASSRTGTEAFF. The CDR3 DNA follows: TGTGCCAGCAGTCGGACAGGGACTGAAGCTTTCTTT.

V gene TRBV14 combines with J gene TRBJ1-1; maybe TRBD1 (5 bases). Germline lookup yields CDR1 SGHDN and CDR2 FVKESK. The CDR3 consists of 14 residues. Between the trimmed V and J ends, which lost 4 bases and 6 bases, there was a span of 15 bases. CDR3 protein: CASSPGGAGAEAFF. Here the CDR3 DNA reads TGTGCCAGCAGCCCGGGAGGGGCAGGCGCTGAAGCTTTCTTT. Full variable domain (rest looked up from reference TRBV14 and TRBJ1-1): EAGVTQFPSHSVIEKGQTVTLRCDPISGHDNLYWYRRVMGKEIKFLLHFVKESKQDESGMPNNRFLAERTGGTYSTLKVQPAELEDSGVYFCASSPGGAGAEAFFGQGTRLTVV.

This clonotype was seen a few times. CDR3 DNA sequence: TGCAGTGCCGAGATTAGAGAGACCCAGTACTTC. The encoded protein is CSAEIRETQYF. J is TRBJ2-5 and V is TRBV20-1; D gene uncertain. This CDR3 spans 11 amino acids. Germline V gene data show CDR1 as DFQATT and CDR2 as SNEGSKA (reference sequence). Deletions cut 6 bases from V and 4 bases from J, with 9 bases between.